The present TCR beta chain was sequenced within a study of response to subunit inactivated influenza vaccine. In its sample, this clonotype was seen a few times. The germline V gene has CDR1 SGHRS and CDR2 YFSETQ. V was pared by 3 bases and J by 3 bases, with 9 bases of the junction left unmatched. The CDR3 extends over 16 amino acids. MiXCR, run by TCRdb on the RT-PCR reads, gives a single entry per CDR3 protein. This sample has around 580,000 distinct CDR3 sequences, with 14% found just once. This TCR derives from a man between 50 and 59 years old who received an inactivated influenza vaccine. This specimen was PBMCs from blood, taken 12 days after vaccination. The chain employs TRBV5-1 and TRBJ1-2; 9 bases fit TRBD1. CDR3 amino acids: CASSSHWTGDDYGYTF. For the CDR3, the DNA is TGCGCCAGCAGCTCCCACTGGACAGGGGATGACTATGGCTACACCTTC.